A selection of T cell receptor beta chains follows, all from one sample in a study of beta chain features in type 1 diabetes. Only in-frame clones appear in the TCRdb table, and some are missing; sequencing was by immunoSEQ multiplex PCR. The repertoire holds about 410,000 clones, with approximately 15% as singletons. The specimen sequenced was naive CD4+ T cells from blood. The receptors shown here come from a man younger than 40 in good health. Both conserved end residues are part of each CDR3. The D gene is left open where the match is weak. The size of a clone is reported for some rows only, either as once, few or many, or as a class for expanded clones.

DNA,CDR3,D,J,V,size
TGTGCCACCAGCAGAGATCAAGGGGCGGATGGCTACACCTTC,CATSRDQGADGYTF,NA,TRBJ1-2,TRBV15,NA
TGTGCCAGCTTTGGGATCTCCTACGAGCAGTACTTC,CASFGISYEQYF,NA,TRBJ2-7,TRBV2,NA
TGTGCCAGCAGCACCAGGCGGGTCACAGATACGCAGTATTTT,CASSTRRVTDTQYF,NA,TRBJ2-3,TRBV9,NA
TGTGCCAGCAGCCACGAGGCTGTCGAGACGCAGTATTTT,CASSHEAVETQYF,NA,TRBJ2-3,TRBV7-9,few
TGCAGCGTAGACAATTTCACAGATACGCAGTATTTT,CSVDNFTDTQYF,NA,TRBJ2-3,TRBV29-1,few
TGTGCCAGCAGTTTAGTCGGGAACACTGAAGCTTTCTTT,CASSLVGNTEAFF,NA,TRBJ1-1,TRBV27,NA
TGCGCCAGCAGCCAAGATGGGGTGAACACTGAAGCTTTCTTT,CASSQDGVNTEAFF,NA,TRBJ1-1,TRBV4-3,few
TGTGCCAGCAGCCCCGGGACGGGGAACACCGGGGAGCTGTTTTTT,CASSPGTGNTGELFF,NA,TRBJ2-2,TRBV9,few
TGTGCCAGCAGTTCGAGGGGGACCCAGTACTTC,CASSSRGTQYF,NA,TRBJ2-5,TRBV6-5,NA
TGTGCCAGCAGCCCTAGCGGGGGTTACGAGCAGTACTTC,CASSPSGGYEQYF,TRBD2,TRBJ2-7,TRBV7-2,NA
TGTGCCAGCAGCTTAGTCGCAGGGGGCAGCACAGATACGCAGTATTTT,CASSLVAGGSTDTQYF,TRBD1,TRBJ2-3,TRBV7-2,few
TGTGCCAGCTCACCAGGGGCAGCAGAGACCCAGTACTTC,CASSPGAAETQYF,NA,TRBJ2-5,TRBV18,few
TGTGCCAGCAGCCGGCGGCAGACGGTGGCAGATACGCAGTATTTT,CASSRRQTVADTQYF,NA,TRBJ2-3,TRBV7-9,few
TGTGCCAGCAGTTCTGTACAAGAGACCCAGTACTTC,CASSSVQETQYF,NA,TRBJ2-5,TRBV7-9,NA
TGTGCCACCAGCAGAGTCGTCAGAAATAATGAAAAACTGTTTTTT,CATSRVVRNNEKLFF,NA,TRBJ1-4,TRBV15,NA
TGTGCCTGGAATAGGGCCGTCGAAGCTTTCTTT,CAWNRAVEAFF,NA,TRBJ1-1,TRBV30,NA
TGTGCCAGCAGCTTAGAACCCCAAGGAGGGAACATTCAGTACTTC,CASSLEPQGGNIQYF,NA,TRBJ2-4,TRBV7-2,few
TGCAGCGTTGGGAACTCCTATAATTCACCCCTCCACTTT,CSVGNSYNSPLHF,NA,TRBJ1-6,TRBV29-1,few
TGTGCCAGCAGCTTCGGTTCGGATTCACCCCTCCACTTT,CASSFGSDSPLHF,NA,TRBJ1-6,TRBV11-2,few
TGTGCCAGCAGCGTAGCTACCTACCCAGCGGGCCTATACAATGAGCAGTTCTTC,CASSVATYPAGLYNEQFF,NA,TRBJ2-1,TRBV9,NA
TGTGCCAGCAGCCTCGGGACAGTTGAAGAGACCCAGTACTTC,CASSLGTVEETQYF,TRBD1,TRBJ2-5,TRBV13,few
TGTGCCAGCAGTTACTCGCCAGCAACAGATACGCAGTATTTT,CASSYSPATDTQYF,NA,TRBJ2-3,TRBV6-5,few
TGTGCCAGCAGCCCCACAGGGTTGAAAGAGACCCAGTACTTC,CASSPTGLKETQYF,NA,TRBJ2-5,TRBV7-2,NA
TGCGCCAACACCACAGAATCATACGAGCAGTACTTC,CANTTESYEQYF,NA,TRBJ2-7,TRBV5-1,NA
TGTGCCCGGGGGCGGCGGACGCCCTACAATGAGCAGTTCTTC,CARGRRTPYNEQFF,NA,TRBJ2-1,TRBV30,many
TGTGCCAGCAGTTCCGTTCGAGTTCATGAGCAGTTCTTC,CASSSVRVHEQFF,NA,TRBJ2-1,TRBV6-5,NA
TGTGCCAGCAGCTTCCATCCGGGAGGGTCCTACAATGAGCAGTTCTTC,CASSFHPGGSYNEQFF,TRBD2,TRBJ2-1,TRBV7-6,few
TGCAGCGTTGCTTGGACAGACCAAGAGACCCAGTACTTC,CSVAWTDQETQYF,NA,TRBJ2-5,TRBV29-1,NA
TGTGCCATCAGTGGGACTAGCGGCAATGAGCAGTTCTTC,CAISGTSGNEQFF,TRBD2,TRBJ2-1,TRBV10-3,many
TGTGCCACCCGCTGGGGACAGGGGTATGGCTACACCTTC,CATRWGQGYGYTF,TRBD1,TRBJ1-2,TRBV6-5,NA
TGTGCCATCAGTGAGTCCGGATACGGCTATGGCTACACCTTC,CAISESGYGYGYTF,NA,TRBJ1-2,TRBV10-3,NA
TGTGCCAGCAGCCTCGGCGGGGGATGGGCTCAAGAGACCCAGTACTTC,CASSLGGGWAQETQYF,TRBD2,TRBJ2-5,TRBV14,few
TGTGCCAGCAGCGATAGATCAGATACGCAGTATTTT,CASSDRSDTQYF,NA,TRBJ2-3,TRBV9,NA
TGCGCCAGCAGCGGACGACAGAGTATAGGTGGCTACACCTTC,CASSGRQSIGGYTF,NA,TRBJ1-2,TRBV5-1,NA
TGTGCCAGCAGCCCTAGCCGGGGGGAAGATACGCAGTATTTT,CASSPSRGEDTQYF,TRBD2,TRBJ2-3,TRBV7-2,few